These T cell receptor beta chains were read from a single sample in a study of OX40 agonist ivuxolimab in advanced cancers. Profiled with immunoSEQ multiplex PCR; TCRdb holds only in-frame clones, not every one. The sample yields 70,000 or so clones, 75% to 85% seen once. The sequenced sample was CD4+ or CD8+ T cells sorted from blood, obtained in a trial of the OX40 agonist ivuxolimab. Receptors originate from an adult with an advanced solid tumor such as melanoma, head and neck, liver or kidney cancer. The CDR3 runs from the conserved cysteine through the conserved F or W. A clone size is listed for some rows: how often the clone was seen (once, few, many), or a class if it is expanded.

abundance: few
v_gene: TRBV30
j_gene: TRBJ1-2
CDR3aa: CAWSVQGPKYGYTF

abundance: -
v_gene: TRBV5-6
j_gene: TRBJ2-3
CDR3aa: CASSPDRGGLDTQYF

abundance: medium-sized
v_gene: TRBV4-2
j_gene: TRBJ2-2
CDR3aa: CASSFGPGGPDTGELFF

abundance: few
v_gene: TRBV10-1
j_gene: TRBJ1-2
CDR3aa: CATIRGIYGYTF

abundance: -
v_gene: TRBV19
j_gene: TRBJ1-3
CDR3aa: CASSIDRRAGNTIYF

abundance: few
v_gene: TRBV18
j_gene: TRBJ1-2
CDR3aa: CASSPGEGYGYTF

abundance: -
v_gene: TRBV5-6
j_gene: TRBJ1-2
CDR3aa: CASRAGTGGGYTF

abundance: -
v_gene: TRBV15
j_gene: TRBJ1-1
CDR3aa: CATSRDWDSILNTEAFF

abundance: -
v_gene: TRBV7-2
j_gene: TRBJ1-1
CDR3aa: CASSWPGRGITEAFF

abundance: -
v_gene: TRBV6-1
j_gene: TRBJ2-4
CDR3aa: CASSEASGMDIQYF

abundance: -
v_gene: TRBV19
j_gene: TRBJ2-7
CDR3aa: CASSIRGQGFEEQYF

abundance: -
v_gene: TRBV18
j_gene: TRBJ2-1
CDR3aa: CASSSQGANGPRGQFF

abundance: -
v_gene: TRBV6-1
j_gene: TRBJ2-2
CDR3aa: CASPALGRGTGELFF

abundance: once
v_gene: TRBV30
j_gene: TRBJ2-7
CDR3aa: CAWSRARDRALYEQYF

abundance: few
v_gene: TRBV6-5
j_gene: TRBJ2-7
CDR3aa: CASSYPTSGGYEQYF